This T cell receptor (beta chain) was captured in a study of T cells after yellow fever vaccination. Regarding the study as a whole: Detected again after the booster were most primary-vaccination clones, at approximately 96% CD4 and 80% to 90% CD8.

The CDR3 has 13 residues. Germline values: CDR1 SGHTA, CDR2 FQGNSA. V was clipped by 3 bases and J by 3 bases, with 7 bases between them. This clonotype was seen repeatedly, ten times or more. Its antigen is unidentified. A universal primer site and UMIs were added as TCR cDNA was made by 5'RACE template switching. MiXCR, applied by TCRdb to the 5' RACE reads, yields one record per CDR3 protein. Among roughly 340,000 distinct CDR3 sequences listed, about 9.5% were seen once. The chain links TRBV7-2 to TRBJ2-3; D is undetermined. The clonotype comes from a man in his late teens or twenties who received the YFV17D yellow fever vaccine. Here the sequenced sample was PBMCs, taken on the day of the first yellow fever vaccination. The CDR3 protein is CASSFWKTDTQYF. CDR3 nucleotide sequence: TGTGCCAGCAGCTTCTGGAAAACAGATACGCAGTATTTT.